Listed below are T cell receptor beta chains from one sample, sequenced in a study of cytomegalovirus exposure and HLA in healthy donors. Some clones are missing from TCRdb's copy, which holds only in-frame ones; the method was immunoSEQ multiplex PCR. The sample has tens of thousands of clones, approximately 80% seen once. Sample: PBMCs. These receptors came from a male donor in good health and CMV-seronegative. Both conserved end residues are part of each CDR3. D genes are given only for firm matches. Size is omitted from some rows. Given values are once, few, many or a class for expanded clones.

j_gene: TRBJ2-5
abundance: -
v_gene: TRBV7-2
d_gene: -
CDR3nt: TGTGCCAGCAGCTTAGATAGAGAGACCCAGTACTTC
CDR3aa: CASSLDRETQYF

j_gene: TRBJ1-1
abundance: -
v_gene: TRBV5-4
d_gene: -
CDR3nt: TGTGCCAGCAGCGAGAGACTACCGAAGGACACTGAAGCTTTCTTT
CDR3aa: CASSERLPKDTEAFF

j_gene: TRBJ2-5
abundance: -
v_gene: TRBV27
d_gene: -
CDR3nt: TGTGCCAGCAGTACAAGGCTAGATTCGAAAGAGACCCAGTACTTC
CDR3aa: CASSTRLDSKETQYF

j_gene: TRBJ1-5
abundance: once
v_gene: TRBV19
d_gene: -
CDR3nt: TGTGCCAGTAGACAAAACGGACAGCTTAGCAATCAGCCCCAGCATTTT
CDR3aa: CASRQNGQLSNQPQHF

j_gene: TRBJ2-5
abundance: -
v_gene: TRBV7-2
d_gene: -
CDR3nt: TGTGCCAGCAGCTTAGGGGCGGGGCCTCAAGAGACCCAGTACTTC
CDR3aa: CASSLGAGPQETQYF

j_gene: TRBJ2-3
abundance: few
v_gene: TRBV4-3
d_gene: -
CDR3nt: TGCGCCAGCAGACGACAGGGCACAGATACGCAGTATTTT
CDR3aa: CASRRQGTDTQYF

j_gene: TRBJ2-5
abundance: few
v_gene: TRBV4-2
d_gene: TRBD2
CDR3nt: TGTGCCAGCAGCCAAGATCCGAGCGGGGTGCAAGAGACCCAGTACTTC
CDR3aa: CASSQDPSGVQETQYF

j_gene: TRBJ2-7
abundance: -
v_gene: TRBV11-1
d_gene: -
CDR3nt: TGTGCCAGCAGCTTTGGGACACTCACCCCATCCTACGAGCAGTACTTC
CDR3aa: CASSFGTLTPSYEQYF

j_gene: TRBJ1-1
abundance: once
v_gene: TRBV7-6
d_gene: -
CDR3nt: TGTGCCGGGAATGGAGGGCGTCCTTTCTTT
CDR3aa: CAGNGGRPFF

j_gene: TRBJ1-6
abundance: -
v_gene: TRBV2
d_gene: TRBD1
CDR3nt: TGTGCCAGCAACGACAGGGTTAGGGCACCCCTCCACTTT
CDR3aa: CASNDRVRAPLHF

j_gene: TRBJ1-2
abundance: -
v_gene: TRBV5-5
d_gene: -
CDR3nt: TGTGCCAGCAGCACTGAAGCAGGGGACGCCTATGGCTACACCTTC
CDR3aa: CASSTEAGDAYGYTF

j_gene: TRBJ1-2
abundance: -
v_gene: TRBV15
d_gene: -
CDR3nt: TGTGCCACCAGCAAAGATTGGAACAGTGATTATGGCTACACCTTC
CDR3aa: CATSKDWNSDYGYTF

j_gene: TRBJ2-1
abundance: -
v_gene: TRBV5-6
d_gene: -
CDR3nt: TGTGCCAGCAGCCGAGATGGGAAGACAGTCGATGAGCAGTTCTTC
CDR3aa: CASSRDGKTVDEQFF

j_gene: TRBJ1-4
abundance: -
v_gene: TRBV6-6
d_gene: -
CDR3nt: TGTGCCAGCAGTTACGAGGGTGTGTGGGGTCCCGGGGGACTGTTTTTT
CDR3aa: CASSYEGVWGPGGLFF

j_gene: TRBJ1-1
abundance: -
v_gene: TRBV4-1
d_gene: -
CDR3nt: TGCGCCAGCAGCTCGACGGAGGCGAGGACTGAAGCTTTCTTT
CDR3aa: CASSSTEARTEAFF

j_gene: TRBJ1-2
abundance: -
v_gene: TRBV11-2
d_gene: -
CDR3nt: TGTGCCAGCAGCTTGGCCGGGACATCTCAAGGCTACACCTTC
CDR3aa: CASSLAGTSQGYTF

j_gene: TRBJ2-3
abundance: -
v_gene: TRBV9
d_gene: -
CDR3nt: TGTGCCAGCAGCCCCAAGGGGGCTCGCGGGAATACGCAGTATTTT
CDR3aa: CASSPKGARGNTQYF

j_gene: TRBJ2-7
abundance: -
v_gene: TRBV5-4
d_gene: -
CDR3nt: TGTGCCAGCAGCGGAATAGGGGGAGAGGCCTACGAGCAGTACTTC
CDR3aa: CASSGIGGEAYEQYF

j_gene: TRBJ1-2
abundance: -
v_gene: TRBV6-5
d_gene: -
CDR3nt: TGTGCCAGCAGGGGCAGGGATAAGGATGGCTACACCTTC
CDR3aa: CASRGRDKDGYTF

j_gene: TRBJ1-4
abundance: -
v_gene: TRBV7-9
d_gene: TRBD1
CDR3nt: TGTGCCAGCAGCTTAGCGACAGGGTCTGAAAAACTGTTTTTT
CDR3aa: CASSLATGSEKLFF

j_gene: TRBJ2-5
abundance: -
v_gene: TRBV7-6
d_gene: TRBD2
CDR3nt: TGTGCCAGCAGCTTAAAGGGACTAGCGGGGGGGCAAGGCGTTGTGGAGACCCAGTACTTC
CDR3aa: CASSLKGLAGGQGVVETQYF

j_gene: TRBJ2-1
abundance: few
v_gene: TRBV5-1
d_gene: -
CDR3nt: TGCGCCAGCAGCTTGGGGCAGGGCTCCTACAATGAGCAGTTCTTC
CDR3aa: CASSLGQGSYNEQFF

j_gene: TRBJ1-2
abundance: -
v_gene: TRBV9
d_gene: -
CDR3nt: TGTGCCAGCAGCGGGGACCGGGGGGGCTACACCTTC
CDR3aa: CASSGDRGGYTF

j_gene: TRBJ2-7
abundance: -
v_gene: TRBV7-8
d_gene: -
CDR3nt: TGTGCCAGCAGCCAGAGGCTCTACGAGCAGTACTTC
CDR3aa: CASSQRLYEQYF

j_gene: TRBJ2-1
abundance: -
v_gene: TRBV7-2
d_gene: TRBD1
CDR3nt: TGTGCCAGCAGCTTGGGACAGGAAAACAATGAGCAGTTCTTC
CDR3aa: CASSLGQENNEQFF

j_gene: TRBJ2-1
abundance: -
v_gene: TRBV7-3
d_gene: -
CDR3nt: TGTGCCAGCAGCTTAACACCACAGGGCGAGCAGTTCTTC
CDR3aa: CASSLTPQGEQFF

j_gene: TRBJ1-2
abundance: -
v_gene: TRBV9
d_gene: -
CDR3nt: TGTGCCAGCAGCCCTCGCGGGGACCTAGCTAACTATGGCTACACCTTC
CDR3aa: CASSPRGDLANYGYTF

j_gene: TRBJ1-2
abundance: -
v_gene: TRBV18
d_gene: -
CDR3nt: TGTGCCAGCTCACCATCACGGGATTTAAGCTACACCTTC
CDR3aa: CASSPSRDLSYTF

j_gene: TRBJ1-6
abundance: -
v_gene: TRBV18
d_gene: -
CDR3nt: TGTGCCAGCTCACCCCCGGGGAAGAGCACTTCACCCCTCCACTTT
CDR3aa: CASSPPGKSTSPLHF

j_gene: TRBJ2-1
abundance: -
v_gene: TRBV16
d_gene: TRBD2
CDR3nt: TGTGCCAGCAGAGCGGGACTAGCGGCGTCCTACAATGAGCAGTTCTTC
CDR3aa: CASRAGLAASYNEQFF

j_gene: TRBJ2-7
abundance: -
v_gene: TRBV7-3
d_gene: TRBD2
CDR3nt: TGTGCCAGCAGCTCCTTGGGGGGGGACTCCTACGAGCAGTACTTC
CDR3aa: CASSSLGGDSYEQYF

j_gene: TRBJ2-5
abundance: -
v_gene: TRBV11-1
d_gene: TRBD2
CDR3nt: TGTGCCAGCAGCTTAGCCCAGCGGGGGGCCCAAAGAGAGACCCAGTACTTC
CDR3aa: CASSLAQRGAQRETQYF

j_gene: TRBJ2-7
abundance: -
v_gene: TRBV7-2
d_gene: TRBD2
CDR3nt: TGTGCCAGCAGCCCTGGACTAGCGGTGGCCTACGAGCAGTACTTC
CDR3aa: CASSPGLAVAYEQYF

j_gene: TRBJ1-2
abundance: -
v_gene: TRBV30
d_gene: -
CDR3nt: TGTGCCTGGAGTATTTCCGTGAGCTATGGCTACACCTTC
CDR3aa: CAWSISVSYGYTF

j_gene: TRBJ1-3
abundance: -
v_gene: TRBV7-9
d_gene: -
CDR3nt: TGTTCCAGCAGTCCCCCCGGCCAGGGAGGAAACACCATATATTTT
CDR3aa: CSSSPPGQGGNTIYF

j_gene: TRBJ1-4
abundance: -
v_gene: TRBV7-8
d_gene: TRBD1
CDR3nt: TGTGCCAGCAGCTTAAACAGGGGGCGCCATGGTGAAAAACTGTTTTTT
CDR3aa: CASSLNRGRHGEKLFF

j_gene: TRBJ1-4
abundance: -
v_gene: TRBV18
d_gene: -
CDR3nt: TGTGCCAGCTCACCGGGGAGGGCTAATGAAAAACTGTTTTTT
CDR3aa: CASSPGRANEKLFF

j_gene: TRBJ1-1
abundance: -
v_gene: TRBV5-4
d_gene: TRBD1
CDR3nt: TGTGCCAGCAGCGCGGACAGGGATGAGACTGAAGCTTTCTTT
CDR3aa: CASSADRDETEAFF

j_gene: TRBJ1-1
abundance: -
v_gene: TRBV4-1
d_gene: -
CDR3nt: TGCGCCAGCAGCCAAGATTTGAGGGACACTGAAGCTTTCTTT
CDR3aa: CASSQDLRDTEAFF

j_gene: TRBJ2-7
abundance: -
v_gene: TRBV6-6
d_gene: -
CDR3nt: TGTGCCAGCAGTTACGGGGCAGCCCAGGGCTACGAGCAGTACTTC
CDR3aa: CASSYGAAQGYEQYF